The clone carrying this T cell receptor (beta chain) was observed a single time. TCRdb keeps only in-frame clones here, not all; method: immunoSEQ multiplex PCR. The sample has some 300,000 clones, around 88% seen once. Trimming removed 7 bases at V and 4 bases at J, with 22 bases between. Germline V gene lookup returns CDR1 LNHDA and CDR2 SQIVND (reference sequence). CDR3 length: 16 amino acids. This specimen belongs to a study of blood T cell repertoires in COVID-19. The overall study: The samples span acute and convalescent COVID-19 from the United States, Italy and Spain.

The source of this sequence is a woman aged 25 to 45 who had recovered from COVID-19. Source material: peripheral blood. V and J are TRBV19 and TRBJ1-2; possibly TRBD1 for D (5 bases). For the CDR3, the DNA is TGTGCCAGTACGGCCGACGCGGGGCGGGCCGGCTATGGCTACACCTTC. Translating gives CASTADAGRAGYGYTF.